The rows below give T cell receptor beta chains drawn from one sample of a study of blood T cell repertoires in COVID-19. Sequencing used immunoSEQ multiplex PCR; TCRdb keeps in-frame clones, though not all of them. The table has 100,000 to 150,000 clones, about 88% seen once; the top ten hold roughly 1.2%. The sequencing input was peripheral blood. The receptor source for this set is a woman aged 80 or over with acute or convalescent COVID-19. Each CDR3 is given with its conserved first and last residue. D genes are given only for firm matches. Some rows mark clone size as missing; the rest say once, few, many or name a class of expanded clone.

d_call j_call v_call clone_size cdr3_aa cdr3_nt
TRBD1 TRBJ1-3 TRBV7-9 NA CASSRQGPYGNTIYF TGTGCCAGCAGCCGACAGGGGCCATATGGAAACACCATATATTTT
TRBD1 TRBJ1-4 TRBV5-1 NA CASSLAGGQGNEKLFF TGCGCCAGCAGCTTGGCCGGGGGACAGGGGAATGAAAAACTGTTTTTT
TRBD2 TRBJ2-3 TRBV27 NA CASSLAGVTDTQYF TGTGCCAGCAGTTTGGCGGGAGTAACAGATACGCAGTATTTT
NA TRBJ2-6 TRBV7-9 NA CASSLRSGANVLTF TGTGCCAGCAGCTTACGTTCCGGGGCCAACGTCCTGACTTTC
NA TRBJ1-2 TRBV19 many CASSIGAVYGYTF TGTGCCAGTAGTATAGGTGCAGTCTATGGCTACACCTTC
TRBD2 TRBJ2-3 TRBV5-3 NA CARRPGVGGDTQYF TGTGCCCGTCGTCCGGGGGTGGGAGGGGATACGCAGTATTTT
NA TRBJ2-7 TRBV6-5 NA CASSRGMSYEQYF TGTGCCAGCAGCCGAGGGATGAGCTACGAGCAGTACTTC
NA TRBJ1-5 TRBV4-2 NA CASSQDRQPQHF TGTGCCAGCAGCCAAGACCGTCAGCCCCAGCATTTT
TRBD1 TRBJ1-4 TRBV7-9 NA CASSKGTGNNEKLFF TGTGCCAGCAGCAAAGGGACAGGGAATAATGAAAAACTGTTTTTT
NA TRBJ2-3 TRBV7-9 few CASSLIEDTDTQYF TGTGCCAGCAGCTTAATAGAGGACACAGATACGCAGTATTTT
NA TRBJ1-3 TRBV5-5 NA CASSRQPDTGNTIYF TGTGCCAGCAGCCGACAGCCTGATACCGGAAACACCATATATTTT
TRBD1 TRBJ1-3 TRBV3-1/TRBV3-2 once CASSLTGLRNTIYF TGTGCCAGCAGCTTGACAGGGCTGAGAAACACCATATATTTT
NA TRBJ2-3 TRBV4-1 once CASSQDQGSADTQYF TGCGCCAGCAGCCAAGATCAGGGGAGCGCAGATACGCAGTATTTT
TRBD1 TRBJ2-1 TRBV27 once CASSLDRGPYNEQFF TGTGCCAGCAGTTTAGACAGGGGCCCCTACAATGAGCAGTTCTTC
NA TRBJ1-2 TRBV2 NA CASSKTGGWSYGYTF TGTGCCAGCAGCAAAACGGGGGGCTGGAGCTATGGCTACACCTTC
NA TRBJ2-3 TRBV28 NA CASSFEWGRDTQYF TGTGCCAGCAGTTTCGAGTGGGGGCGAGATACGCAGTATTTT
NA TRBJ1-1 TRBV19 NA CASSTSRRDTEAFF TGTGCCAGTAGTACATCTAGGCGGGACACTGAAGCTTTCTTT
TRBD1 TRBJ1-1 TRBV9 once CASSVGFRQGGTEAFF TGTGCCAGCAGCGTAGGATTCCGACAGGGAGGCACTGAAGCTTTCTTT
NA TRBJ1-6 TRBV12-3/TRBV12-4 NA CASSLAFTAPLHF TGTGCCAGCAGTTTAGCGTTTACAGCACCCCTCCACTTT
NA TRBJ1-5 TRBV3-1/TRBV3-2 NA CASSQAGNRNQPQHF TGTGCCAGCAGCCAAGCAGGGAATCGCAATCAGCCCCAGCATTTT
TRBD1 TRBJ2-2 TRBV19 few CASRAGGGAGELFF TGTGCCAGTCGCGCAGGGGGCGGCGCCGGGGAGCTGTTTTTT
TRBD2 TRBJ2-5 TRBV10-1 once CASTRLAGGPGTQYF TGCGCCAGCACACGACTAGCGGGAGGGCCAGGGACCCAGTACTTC
NA TRBJ1-2 TRBV6-5 NA CASSYGGANINRYTF TGTGCCAGCAGTTACGGCGGGGCTAATATCAATCGCTACACCTTC
NA TRBJ2-3 TRBV4-1 NA CASSQFQGWADTQYF TGCGCCAGCAGCCAATTTCAGGGGTGGGCAGATACGCAGTATTTT
NA TRBJ2-3 TRBV24-1 NA CATSDSTRASTDTQYF TGTGCCACCAGTGACTCGACTCGTGCTAGCACAGATACGCAGTATTTT
TRBD1 TRBJ1-1 TRBV6-5 NA CASRWTGGSEAFF TGTGCCAGCAGGTGGACAGGGGGCTCTGAAGCTTTCTTT
TRBD1 TRBJ2-3 TRBV5-1 NA CASSLGDRAGTDTQYF TGCGCCAGCAGCTTGGGGGACAGGGCTGGCACAGATACGCAGTATTTT
NA TRBJ1-5 TRBV18 NA CASSPKAGDQPQHF TGTGCCAGCTCACCAAAAGCGGGAGATCAGCCCCAGCATTTT
NA TRBJ2-2 TRBV28 once CASTANTGELFF TGTGCCAGCACGGCGAACACCGGGGAGCTGTTTTTT
TRBD2 TRBJ2-1 TRBV19 NA CASSIEVLAVSYNEQFF TGTGCCAGTAGTATAGAAGTCCTAGCGGTCTCCTACAATGAGCAGTTCTTC
NA TRBJ1-4 TRBV4-2 NA CASSQGRVGEKLFF TGTGCCAGCAGCCAAGGCAGGGTAGGCGAAAAACTGTTTTTT
TRBD1 TRBJ1-5 TRBV28 NA CASSSRQGRGYSNQPQHF TGTGCCAGCAGTTCACGACAGGGAAGGGGCTATAGCAATCAGCCCCAGCATTTT
TRBD1 TRBJ1-2 TRBV7-3 once CASSLGQGAGYTF TGTGCCAGCAGCTTAGGGCAGGGGGCCGGCTACACCTTC
NA TRBJ2-7 TRBV7-7 NA CASSLSDSYEQYF TGTGCCAGCAGCTTGAGCGATTCCTACGAGCAGTACTTC
NA TRBJ2-7 TRBV11-3 once CASSLGTAYEQYF TGTGCCAGCAGCTTAGGGACAGCCTACGAGCAGTACTTC
TRBD2 TRBJ2-2 TRBV19 NA CASSIHSAGSGELFF TGTGCCAGTAGTATCCATTCAGCGGGATCCGGGGAGCTGTTTTTT
NA TRBJ1-5 TRBV28 NA CASSPAAESRPQHF TGTGCCAGCAGCCCAGCGGCCGAATCGCGGCCCCAGCATTTT
NA TRBJ1-6 TRBV6-5 NA CASRDSAVNSPLHF TGTGCCAGCAGGGACAGTGCCGTTAATTCACCCCTCCACTTT
NA TRBJ2-3 TRBV9 NA CASSVEGFTRSTDTQYF TGTGCCAGCAGCGTTGAGGGATTCACGCGGAGCACAGATACGCAGTATTTT
NA TRBJ1-5 TRBV20-1 NA CSASSGDQPQHF TGCAGTGCTAGTTCGGGGGATCAGCCCCAGCATTTT
NA TRBJ2-7 TRBV5-1 NA CASSSLGGFDPLTYEQYF TGCGCCAGCAGCTCCCTTGGAGGATTCGACCCACTAACCTACGAGCAGTACTTC
TRBD2 TRBJ2-7 TRBV2 NA CASSPKGLAGGREQYF TGTGCCAGCAGTCCTAAGGGACTAGCGGGGGGTAGGGAGCAGTACTTC
NA TRBJ1-3 TRBV9 NA CASSVNPSGNTIYF TGTGCCAGCAGCGTAAACCCCAGTGGAAACACCATATATTTT
NA TRBJ1-1 TRBV7-8 NA CASTLHPSQGYTEAFF TGTGCCAGCACCCTCCACCCCTCTCAGGGGTACACTGAAGCTTTCTTT
TRBD1 TRBJ1-1 TRBV18 NA CASSFPRGQVNTEAFF TGTGCCAGCTCATTCCCCAGGGGGCAGGTGAACACTGAAGCTTTCTTT
TRBD2 TRBJ2-7 TRBV5-6 NA CASSTGGSYEQYF TGTGCCAGCAGCACGGGAGGGTCCTACGAGCAGTACTTC
NA TRBJ1-1 TRBV7-8 NA CASSFVGGAEAFF TGTGCCAGCAGCTTCGTGGGTGGAGCTGAAGCTTTCTTT
NA TRBJ1-1 TRBV18 NA CASSPIADTEAFF TGTGCCAGCTCACCTATAGCGGACACTGAAGCTTTCTTT
TRBD1 TRBJ2-3 TRBV27 NA CASRPGQVGTNTQYF TGTGCCAGCAGGCCGGGACAGGTTGGCACAAATACGCAGTATTTT
NA TRBJ1-5 TRBV19 NA CASSHLQGGNQPQHF TGTGCCAGTAGTCATCTACAGGGAGGCAATCAGCCCCAGCATTTT
NA TRBJ1-3 TRBV28 NA CASSLEVRSGNTIYF TGTGCCAGCAGTTTAGAGGTACGCTCTGGAAACACCATATATTTT
TRBD1 TRBJ1-4 TRBV19 NA CASSIRGQNEKLFF TGTGCCAGTAGTATACGGGGACAGAATGAAAAACTGTTTTTT
TRBD1 TRBJ2-2 TRBV28 NA CASSSLAGQGVSGELFF TGTGCCAGCAGTTCCTTAGCGGGACAGGGGGTATCCGGGGAGCTGTTTTTT
NA TRBJ2-5 TRBV29-1 NA CSATGRETQYF TGCAGCGCCACAGGGCGGGAGACCCAGTACTTC
NA TRBJ1-6 TRBV7-9 NA CASSSTRISAHNSPLHF TGTGCCAGCAGCTCGACGCGGATATCGGCCCACAATTCACCCCTCCACTTT
TRBD1 TRBJ1-2 TRBV6-6 NA CASSYSRTGNYGYTF TGTGCCAGCAGTTACTCAAGGACAGGGAACTATGGCTACACCTTC
TRBD1 TRBJ2-6 TRBV4-3 once CASSQPTGAGANVLTF TGCGCCAGCAGCCAACCGACAGGGGCTGGGGCCAACGTCCTGACTTTC
TRBD2 TRBJ2-7 TRBV5-1 NA CASSPTSGGTYEQYF TGCGCCAGCAGCCCCACTAGCGGGGGGACTTACGAGCAGTACTTC
NA TRBJ1-2 TRBV28 NA CASSFRGGNTF TGTGCCAGCAGTTTTAGGGGGGGCAACACCTTC